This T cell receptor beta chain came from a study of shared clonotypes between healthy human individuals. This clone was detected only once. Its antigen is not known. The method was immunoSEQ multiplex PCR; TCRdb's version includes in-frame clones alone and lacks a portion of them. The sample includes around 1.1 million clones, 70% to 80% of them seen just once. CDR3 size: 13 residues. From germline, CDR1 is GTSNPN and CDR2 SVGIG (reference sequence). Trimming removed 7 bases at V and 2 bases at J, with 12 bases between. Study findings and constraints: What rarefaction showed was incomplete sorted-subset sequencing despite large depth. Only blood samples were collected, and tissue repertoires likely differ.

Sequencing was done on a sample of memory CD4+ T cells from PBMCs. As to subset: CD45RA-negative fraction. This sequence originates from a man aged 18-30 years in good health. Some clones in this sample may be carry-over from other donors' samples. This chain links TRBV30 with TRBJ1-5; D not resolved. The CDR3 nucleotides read TGTGCCTATGCCCTGCGTGGCAATCAGCCCCAGCATTTT. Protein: CAYALRGNQPQHF.